This TCR beta chain was observed in a study of blood T cell repertoires in COVID-19. On the study more broadly: Donors in the United States, Italy and Spain gave samples during acute or convalescent COVID-19. PBMCs, B-cell-depleted T cells, or T cells were the source of the cDNA or gDNA that made up the material.

In the original processing: Using reference gene primer amplification, nucleated cell counts were estimated. Some clones are missing from TCRdb's copy, which holds only in-frame ones; the method was immunoSEQ multiplex PCR. V and J calls and clone size follow that table, whereas D and trimming were derived from the DNA. In the table there are 200,000 to 300,000 clones, about 86% of which are singletons. This CDR3 has 14 amino acids. CDR1 and CDR2 (germline): MDHEN, SYDVKM. V gave up 5 bases and J gave up 0 bases, with 10 bases separating them. Material: peripheral blood. The chain has TRBV28 and TRBJ1-1; the D gene is possibly TRBD1 (5 bases). The sequence came from an older man with acute or convalescent COVID-19. The CDR3 sequence: CASSPQDMNTEAFF. DNA for the CDR3: TGTGCCAGCAGTCCGCAGGACATGAACACTGAAGCTTTCTTT.